This paragraph reports one TCR beta chain. V dropped 0 bases and J dropped 6 bases, with 9 bases sitting between them. There are 14 residues in the CDR3. Per the germline V gene, CDR1 is SGHRS and CDR2 is YFSETQ. This record comes from a study of blood T cell repertoires in COVID-19. TCRdb's copy holds only in-frame clones and misses some; the assay was immunoSEQ multiplex PCR. The sample lists some 240,000 clones, about 85% occurring once. This receptor was identified in a man aged 55-75 years who had recovered from COVID-19. Input material: peripheral blood. V and J are TRBV5-1 and TRBJ2-2; perhaps TRBD2 as D (6 bases). The CDR3 loop is CASSLDPGAGELFF. The CDR3 DNA sequence: TGCGCCAGCAGCTTGGACCCGGGAGCCGGGGAGCTGTTTTTT. Looking up the rest from reference TRBV5-1 and TRBJ2-2 gives the full variable domain: KAGVTQTPRYLIKTRGQQVTLSCSPISGHRSVSWYQQTPGQGLQFLFEYFSETQRNKGNFPGRFSGRQFSNSRSEMNVSTLELGDSALYLCASSLDPGAGELFFGEGSRLTVL.